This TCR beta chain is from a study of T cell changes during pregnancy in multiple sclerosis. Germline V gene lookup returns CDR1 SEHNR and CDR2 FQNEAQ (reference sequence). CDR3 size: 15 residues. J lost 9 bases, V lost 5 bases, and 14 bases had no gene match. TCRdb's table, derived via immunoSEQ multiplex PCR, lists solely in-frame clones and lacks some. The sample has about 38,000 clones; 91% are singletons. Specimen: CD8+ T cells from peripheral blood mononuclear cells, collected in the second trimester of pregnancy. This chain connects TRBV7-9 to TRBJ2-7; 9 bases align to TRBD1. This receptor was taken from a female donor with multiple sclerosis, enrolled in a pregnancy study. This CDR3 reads CASSHPGDRAAGQYF. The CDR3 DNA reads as TGTGCCAGCAGCCATCCCGGGGACAGGGCAGCAGGGCAGTACTTC.